This T cell receptor (beta chain) stems from a study of blood T cell repertoires in COVID-19. Study background: In each case, the material was cDNA or gDNA derived from T cells, B-cell-depleted T cells, or PBMCs.

This CDR3 has 17 amino acids. Germline V lookup: CDR1 SEHNR, CDR2 FQNEAQ (reference sequence). V shed 1 base and J 4 bases; nucleotides not matched to a gene: 13. This clone was seen once. As originally analysed: Reference gene primer amplification in the assay estimated nucleated cell counts. Libraries were prepared by immunoSEQ multiplex PCR; TCRdb keeps only in-frame clonotypes and omits some of them. V, J and clone size are those of that table, while D and trimming were read from the DNA. The sample has around 250,000 clones; approximately 85% are singletons. Specimen: peripheral blood. The chain has TRBV7-9 and TRBJ2-7, with 7 bases that match TRBD1. The origin of this receptor is a man in his fifties with active or convalescent COVID-19. CDR3 sequence (DNA): TGTGCCAGCAGCTTAGACCGAAGACAGGGATTAGAATACGAGCAGTACTTC. Its translation: CASSLDRRQGLEYEQYF.